Listed below are T cell receptor beta chains from one sample, sequenced in a study of blood T cells in healthy people across ages. MiXCR, applied by TCRdb to the 5' RACE reads, yields one record per CDR3 protein. The sample has 600,000 to 900,000 distinct CDR3 sequences; more than 25% are singletons. The same specimen was also included in a second study, on T cells of mothers and their children.

The sample comprised blood. The receptor set was obtained from a boy between 10 and 17 years old in good health. Each CDR3 is given with its conserved first and last residue. D genes are given only for firm matches. Size is omitted from some rows. Given values are once, few, many or a class for expanded clones.

>TRBJ1-1|.|TRBV5-1|.
CASSLEGHRRTEAFF
TGCGCCAGCAGCTTGGAGGGACACCGGAGAACTGAAGCTTTCTTT
>TRBJ2-2|.|TRBV12-3/TRBV12-4|TRBD1
CASSSYDRVDTGELFF
TGTGCCAGCAGTTCCTATGACAGGGTTGATACCGGGGAGCTGTTTTTT
>TRBJ1-1|.|TRBV5-1|.
CASSLGSDPGTEAFF
TGCGCCAGCAGCTTGGGCTCGGACCCGGGGACTGAAGCTTTCTTT
>TRBJ1-2|many|TRBV12-3/TRBV12-4|.
CASSLGAGSAGSYTF
TGTGCCAGCAGTTTAGGGGCGGGCTCGGCCGGGAGCTACACCTTC
>TRBJ2-3|few|TRBV6-5|TRBD2
CASSYLGTSGGATDTQYF
TGTGCCAGCAGTTACCTCGGGACTAGCGGGGGGGCGACAGATACGCAGTATTTT
>TRBJ2-5|few|TRBV6-5|TRBD2
CASSRGGSVETQYF
TGTGCCAGCAGCCGGGGGGGGTCGGTGGAGACCCAGTACTTC
>TRBJ2-1|.|TRBV4-2|.
CASSQGRGVYNEQFF
TGTGCCAGCAGCCAAGGCAGGGGGGTTTACAATGAGCAGTTCTTC
>TRBJ2-7|.|TRBV12-5|.
CASVPGELNYEQYF
TGTGCTAGTGTGCCTGGCGAACTGAACTACGAGCAGTACTTC
>TRBJ2-7|.|TRBV2|TRBD2
CASSPGLEYEQYF
TGTGCCAGCAGTCCGGGACTAGAGTACGAGCAGTACTTC
>TRBJ2-6|few|TRBV28|.
CASTRGHSGANVPTF
TGTGCCAGCACCAGGGGTCATTCTGGGGCCAACGTCCCGACTTTC
>TRBJ2-5|.|TRBV12-3/TRBV12-4|.
CASSLFAQVKETQYF
TGTGCCAGCAGTTTATTCGCTCAGGTGAAAGAGACCCAGTACTTC
>TRBJ2-3|few|TRBV30|TRBD2
CAWERGATDTQYF
TGTGCCTGGGAGCGGGGGGCTACAGATACGCAGTATTTT
>TRBJ2-5|few|TRBV6-1|TRBD2
CASSEGASGGPGETQYF
TGTGCCAGCAGTGAGGGGGCTAGCGGGGGCCCCGGGGAGACCCAGTACTTC
>TRBJ2-6|many|TRBV11-2|.
CASSLVGGRSGANVLTF
TGTGCCAGCAGCTTAGTTGGGGGGCGCTCTGGGGCCAACGTCCTGACTTTC
>TRBJ2-1|.|TRBV5-1|TRBD2
CASSLALRTSGNNEQFF
TGCGCCAGCAGCTTAGCCCTCCGGACTAGCGGGAACAATGAGCAGTTCTTC
>TRBJ1-4|.|TRBV28|TRBD1
CASSQTGENEKLFF
TGTGCCAGCAGCCAGACAGGGGAGAATGAAAAACTGTTTTTT
>TRBJ1-2|.|TRBV14|.
CASSRWAGQAYAYTF
TGTGCCAGCAGCCGATGGGCGGGACAAGCCTATGCCTACACCTTC
>TRBJ1-4|.|TRBV25-1|.
CASSEWASENEKLFF
TGTGCCAGCAGTGAATGGGCCAGCGAAAATGAAAAACTGTTTTTT
>TRBJ2-3|few|TRBV24-1|.
CATSIWGRGPTDTQYF
TGTGCCACCAGTATATGGGGCAGGGGACCCACAGATACGCAGTATTTT
>TRBJ1-1|few|TRBV20-1|.
CSVWNTEAFF
TGCAGTGTATGGAACACTGAAGCTTTCTTT
>TRBJ2-1|few|TRBV5-1|.
CASCRGNNEQFF
TGCGCCAGCTGCCGAGGGAACAATGAGCAGTTCTTC
>TRBJ1-4|.|TRBV7-9|.
CASEFGNEKLFF
TGTGCCAGTGAGTTCGGTAATGAAAAACTGTTTTTT
>TRBJ2-1|.|TRBV20-1|TRBD2
CSAPGAGGLNEQFF
TGCAGTGCCCCGGGAGCGGGGGGGCTCAACGAGCAGTTCTTC
>TRBJ2-7|.|TRBV5-1|.
CASSTPSYEQYF
TGCGCCAGCAGCACCCCTTCCTACGAGCAGTACTTC
>TRBJ2-3|.|TRBV10-3|.
CAISASTDTQYF
TGTGCCATCAGTGCTAGCACAGATACGCAGTATTTT
>TRBJ2-5|few|TRBV2|.
CASGYTPAVQYF
TGTGCCAGCGGGTATACCCCGGCGGTCCAGTACTTC
>TRBJ2-7|few|TRBV4-2|.
CASSQDSQRRLSEQYF
TGTGCCAGCAGCCAAGATTCTCAGCGAAGACTTTCCGAGCAGTACTTC
>TRBJ2-7|.|TRBV19|.
CASSIAVGGNSYEQYF
TGTGCCAGTAGTATAGCGGTAGGGGGGAACTCCTACGAGCAGTACTTC
>TRBJ1-4|.|TRBV9|.
CASSVDGGNEKLFF
TGTGCCAGCAGCGTAGATGGAGGGAATGAAAAACTGTTTTTT
>TRBJ1-4|.|TRBV10-3|TRBD1
CAISEGRRGLPTNEKLFF
TGTGCCATCAGTGAGGGCCGCAGGGGGCTCCCAACTAATGAAAAACTGTTTTTT
>TRBJ2-4|.|TRBV2|.
CASMGGSGGENIQYF
TGTGCCAGCATGGGAGGTAGCGGTGGAGAAAACATTCAGTACTTC
>TRBJ2-1|.|TRBV7-3|TRBD2
CASSSGLAGRGEEQFF
TGTGCCAGCAGCTCGGGACTAGCGGGGCGGGGGGAGGAGCAGTTCTTC
>TRBJ2-3|.|TRBV7-9|TRBD1
CASSFAGQGNTQYF
TGTGCCAGCAGCTTCGCAGGACAGGGGAATACGCAGTATTTT
>TRBJ2-7|.|TRBV2|.
CASSETITRQQYF
TGTGCCAGCAGTGAGACCATTACAAGGCAGCAGTACTTC